The present T cell receptor (beta chain) was sequenced within a study of blood T cell repertoires in COVID-19 (dated by TCRdb to 2020 to 2022). About the full investigation: Samples covering the acute and convalescent phases of COVID-19 were provided by collaborators in the United States, Italy and Spain. Samples were obtained from the ongoing ImmuneRACE study (first 160 participants) and from about 1,300 subjects provided by 6 global collaborators. The prospective study material was composed of cDNA or gDNA derived from T cells, B-cell-depleted T cells, or PBMCs. Deeply sampled blood TCRbeta repertoires from subjects exposed to, actively infected with, or recovered from COVID-19 were included in the dataset. The repertoires were made available in a free public database intended to serve as a resource for research on the immune response to SARS-CoV-2. HLA class I and class II types, where available, came from metadata supplied by the sample provider rather than from assay-based typing. The sample metadata nearly always contained a de-identified subject ID, COVID-19 status, age in years and sex.

Study-wide findings and limitations: Clinical and demographic metadata were provided uncurated, with the amount varying by source and participant.

CDR1 and CDR2 are read off the germline V gene as SGHNT and YENEEA. The CDR3, from cysteine to phenylalanine, totals 16 residues. The CDR3 DNA has 48 bases and is translated from base 1. Trimming accounts for 4 bases at V and 1 base at J, while the number of junction bases matched to no gene is 5. A remark on this clone: Its antigen is currently not known. Qualities for individual bases were not recorded, and no much larger clone is one base off.

Whole blood was collected in K2EDTA tubes by collaborating institutions according to the institutions' own protocols. For TCRbeta analysis, collaborator samples were shipped as frozen whole blood, as isolated PBMCs, or as DNA extracted from either sample type. The immunoSEQ Assay, a bias-controlled multiplex PCR, was used to amplify TCRbeta CDR3 regions from genomic DNA. The original pipeline was this. The number of nucleated cells in each sample was estimated by amplification of reference gene primers within the assay. To quantify the absolute abundance of each unique TCRbeta CDR3 rearrangement, sequence reads were collapsed and filtered. For each sample, productive Simpson clonality was calculated as the square root of Simpson's diversity index across productive rearrangements. TCRdb obtained this table from immuneACCESS and retained in-frame rearrangements with V and J assigned. These tables miss some clones; where compared with another copy, unresolved V genes account for less than half of the shortfall, and the remainder is unexplained. V, J and clone size reflect that table, while D and trimming were determined from the DNA. Counted in this sample were around 140,000 clones; roughly 82% of them appeared once. Of the sample, approximately 4.6% falls within the top ten clones.

Rearrangement joined TRBV11-3 to TRBJ2-2, with 8 bases matching TRBD1. Sequencing was performed on peripheral blood. The TCR originated in a human donor in a cohort sampled during active COVID-19. The CDR3 sequence is CASSSHGQGNTGELFF. The DNA sequence follows: TGTGCCAGCAGCTCTCACGGACAGGGGAACACCGGGGAGCTGTTTTTT.